Presented here are 5 T cell receptor beta chains from one specimen sequenced in a study of cytomegalovirus exposure and HLA in healthy donors. It was with 60 Vbeta and 13 Jbeta primers that the PCR ran. Generated by immunoSEQ multiplex PCR, the TCRdb table keeps only in-frame clones and is missing some. Here the sample spans about 150,000 clones, around 83% being singletons. Material: PBMCs. These receptors all stem from a woman younger than 30 in good health and CMV-seronegative.

The chain is built from TRBV7-9 and TRBJ1-2; D gene ambiguous. V shed 1 base and J shed 4 bases, with 19 bases lying between them. CDR3 length equals 17 residues. Looked up from germline, CDR1 is SEHNR and CDR2 is FQNEAQ (reference sequence). DNA for the CDR3: TGTGCCAGCAGCTTAGTAGTCGGGGTCGGGCGGATCTATGGCTACACCTTC. Residues: CASSLVVGVGRIYGYTF.

Only a few counts were recorded for this clone. The genes are TRBV19 and TRBJ1-5; possibly TRBD1 for D (5 bases). CDR1 and CDR2 from the germline V gene are LNHDA and SQIVND (reference sequence). The CDR3 is 16 amino acids. Between the trimmed V and J ends, which lost 2 bases and 0 bases, there was a span of 11 bases. Written as DNA, the CDR3 is TGTGCCAGTAGTATATCCACAGGATATAGCAATCAGCCCCAGCATTTT. Its protein is CASSISTGYSNQPQHF.

The rearrangement joins TRBV7-3 to TRBJ2-1, with a possible D match to TRBD2 (5 bases). The CDR3 sequence is 11 residues long. V shed 9 bases and J shed 6 bases, with 9 bases lying between them. Germline V CDR1 and CDR2: SGHTA, FQGTGA. CDR3 DNA: TGTGCCAGTAGCGCGAGCAATGAGCAGTTCTTC. Translation: CASSASNEQFF. The full variable domain, in which reference TRBV7-3 and TRBJ2-1 provide the parts outside the CDR3, is GAGVSQTPSNKVTEKGKYVELRCDPISGHTALYWYRQSLGQGPEFLIYFQGTGAADDSGLPNDRFFAVRPEGSVSTLKIQRTERGDSAVYLCASSASNEQFFGPGTRLTVL.

V is TRBV28 and J is TRBJ1-4; 9 bases agree with TRBD1. The germline gives CDR1 MDHEN, CDR2 SYDVKM. The J segment lost 10 bases and the V segment lost 5 bases, leaving 8 bases of the junction unmatched. This CDR3 spans 14 amino acids. The CDR3 reads CASSADRGRGKLFF. CDR3 nucleotides: TGTGCCAGCAGTGCCGACAGGGGGAGGGGAAAACTGTTTTTT.

In the case of this clone: Within the sample, other DNA sequences also encode this same CDR3. J is TRBJ1-2 and V is TRBV9; possible D gene TRBD1, 5 bases. With 0 bases removed from V and 4 bases from J, the gap between germline ends came to 10 bases. This CDR3 spans 14 amino acids. CDR1 is SGDLS and CDR2 is YYNGEE in the germline V gene. The CDR3 sequence is CASSVGQGSYGYTF. The CDR3, as DNA: TGTGCCAGCAGCGTAGGGCAGGGCAGCTATGGCTACACCTTC.